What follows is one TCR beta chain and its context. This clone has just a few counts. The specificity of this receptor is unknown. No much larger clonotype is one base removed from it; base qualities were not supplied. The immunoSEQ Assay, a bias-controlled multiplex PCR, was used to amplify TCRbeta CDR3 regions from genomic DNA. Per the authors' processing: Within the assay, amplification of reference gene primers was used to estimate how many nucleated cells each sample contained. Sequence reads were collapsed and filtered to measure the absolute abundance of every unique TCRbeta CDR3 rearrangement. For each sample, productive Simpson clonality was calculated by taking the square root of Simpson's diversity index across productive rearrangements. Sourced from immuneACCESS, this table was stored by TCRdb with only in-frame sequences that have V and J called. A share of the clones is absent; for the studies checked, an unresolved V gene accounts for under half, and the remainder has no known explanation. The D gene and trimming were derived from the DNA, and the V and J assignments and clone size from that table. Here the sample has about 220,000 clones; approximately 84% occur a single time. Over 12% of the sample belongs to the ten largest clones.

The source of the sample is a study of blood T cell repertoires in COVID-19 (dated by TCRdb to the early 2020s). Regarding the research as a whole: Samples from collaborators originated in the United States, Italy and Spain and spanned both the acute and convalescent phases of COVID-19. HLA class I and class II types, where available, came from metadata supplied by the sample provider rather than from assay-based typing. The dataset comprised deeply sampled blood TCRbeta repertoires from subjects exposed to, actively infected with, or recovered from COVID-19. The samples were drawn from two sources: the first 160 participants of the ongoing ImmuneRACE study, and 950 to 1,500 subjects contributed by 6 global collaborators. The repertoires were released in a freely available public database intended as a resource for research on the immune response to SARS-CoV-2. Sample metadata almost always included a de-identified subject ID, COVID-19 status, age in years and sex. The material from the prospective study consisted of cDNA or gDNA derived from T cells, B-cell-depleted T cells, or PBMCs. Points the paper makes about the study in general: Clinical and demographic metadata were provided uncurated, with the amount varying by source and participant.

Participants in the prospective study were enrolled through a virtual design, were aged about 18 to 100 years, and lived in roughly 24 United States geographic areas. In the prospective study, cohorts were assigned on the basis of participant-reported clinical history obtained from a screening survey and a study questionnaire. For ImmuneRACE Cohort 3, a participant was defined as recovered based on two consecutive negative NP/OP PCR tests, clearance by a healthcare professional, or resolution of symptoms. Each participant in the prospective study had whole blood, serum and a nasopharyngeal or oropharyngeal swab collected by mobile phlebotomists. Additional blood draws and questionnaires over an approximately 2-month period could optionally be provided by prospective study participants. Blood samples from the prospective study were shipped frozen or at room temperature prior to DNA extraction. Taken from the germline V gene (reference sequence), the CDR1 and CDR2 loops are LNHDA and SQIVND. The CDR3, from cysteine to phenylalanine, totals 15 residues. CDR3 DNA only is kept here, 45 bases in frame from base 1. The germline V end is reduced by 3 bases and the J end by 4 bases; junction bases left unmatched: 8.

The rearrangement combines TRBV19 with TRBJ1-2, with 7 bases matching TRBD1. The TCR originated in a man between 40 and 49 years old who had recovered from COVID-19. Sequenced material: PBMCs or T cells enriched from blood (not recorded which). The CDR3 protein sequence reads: CASSIRQGNTYGYTF. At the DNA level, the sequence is TGTGCCAGTAGTATCCGACAGGGAAATACCTATGGCTACACCTTC.